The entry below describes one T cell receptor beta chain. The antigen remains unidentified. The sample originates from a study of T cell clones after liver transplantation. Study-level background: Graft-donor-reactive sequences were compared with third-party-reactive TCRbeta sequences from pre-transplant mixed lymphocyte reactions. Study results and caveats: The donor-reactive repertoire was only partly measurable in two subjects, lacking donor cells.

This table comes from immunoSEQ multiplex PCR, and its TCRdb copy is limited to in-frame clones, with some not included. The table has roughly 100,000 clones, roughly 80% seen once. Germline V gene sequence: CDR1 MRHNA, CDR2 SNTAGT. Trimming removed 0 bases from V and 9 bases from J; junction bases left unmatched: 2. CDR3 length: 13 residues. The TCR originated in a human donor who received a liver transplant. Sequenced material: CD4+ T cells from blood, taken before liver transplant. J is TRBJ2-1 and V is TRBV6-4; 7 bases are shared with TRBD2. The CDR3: CASSDSVAGEQFF. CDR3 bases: TGTGCCAGCAGTGACTCCGTAGCGGGTGAGCAGTTCTTC.